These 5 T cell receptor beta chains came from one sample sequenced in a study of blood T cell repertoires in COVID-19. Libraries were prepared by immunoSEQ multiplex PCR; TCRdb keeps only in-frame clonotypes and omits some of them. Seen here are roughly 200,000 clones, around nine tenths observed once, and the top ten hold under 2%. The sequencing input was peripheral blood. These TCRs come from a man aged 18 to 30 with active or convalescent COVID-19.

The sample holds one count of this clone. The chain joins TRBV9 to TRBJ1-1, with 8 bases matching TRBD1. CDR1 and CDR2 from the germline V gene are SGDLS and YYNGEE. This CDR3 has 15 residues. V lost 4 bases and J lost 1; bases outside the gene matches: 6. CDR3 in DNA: TGTGCCAGCAGCCCCGAGGGGACAGGGAACACTGAAGCTTTCTTT. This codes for CASSPEGTGNTEAFF.

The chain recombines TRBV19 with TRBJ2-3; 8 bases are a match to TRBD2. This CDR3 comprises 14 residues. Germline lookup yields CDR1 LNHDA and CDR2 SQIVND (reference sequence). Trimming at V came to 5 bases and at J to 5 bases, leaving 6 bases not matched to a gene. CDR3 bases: TGTGCCAGTAGTCGGGCGGGAGGAGGAGATACGCAGTATTTT. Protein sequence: CASSRAGGGDTQYF.

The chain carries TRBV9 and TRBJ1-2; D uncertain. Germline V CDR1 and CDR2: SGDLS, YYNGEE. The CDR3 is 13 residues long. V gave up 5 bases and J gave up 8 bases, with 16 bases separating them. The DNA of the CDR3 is TGTGCCAGCAGACCAGAGGGTGCGCGGGGCTACACCTTC. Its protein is CASRPEGARGYTF.

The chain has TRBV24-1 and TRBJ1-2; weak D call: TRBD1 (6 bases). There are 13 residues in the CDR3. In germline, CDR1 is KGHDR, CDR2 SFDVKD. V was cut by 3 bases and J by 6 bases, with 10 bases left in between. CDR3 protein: CATSDPNRDGYTF. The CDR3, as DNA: TGTGCCACCAGTGATCCGAACAGGGATGGCTACACCTTC.

The CDR3 reads CAISVSREDSPLHF. CDR3 nucleotides: TGTGCCATCAGTGTCTCCAGGGAGGATTCACCCCTCCACTTT. The rearrangement links TRBV10-3 to TRBJ1-6; maybe TRBD1 (5 bases). The CDR3 loop spans 14 amino acids. CDR1 is ENHRY and CDR2 is SYGVKD in the germline V gene. V was trimmed by 4 bases and J by 8 bases, leaving 12 bases between them.